This TCR beta chain stems from a study of blood T cell repertoires in COVID-19. The wider study: The United States, Italy and Spain supplied acute and convalescent COVID-19 samples. Sample material is recorded as cDNA or gDNA derived from T cells, B-cell-depleted T cells, or PBMCs.

Source study methods: Estimation of nucleated cell counts relied on the amplification of reference gene primers. The protocol was immunoSEQ multiplex PCR, while the TCRdb copy is restricted to in-frame clones and leaves out a portion. V, J and clone size were drawn from that table, and D and trimming were deduced from the DNA. Of 150,000 or so clones listed, approximately 88% are singletons. The sequenced material came from peripheral blood. The clonotype comes from a woman in her 50s with acute or convalescent COVID-19.

CDR3 protein: CASSLVGTLGYEQYF. As DNA, the CDR3 is TGTGCCAGCAGCTTAGTAGGCACCCTAGGATACGAGCAGTACTTC. This chain joins TRBV7-2 and TRBJ2-7, with D unclear. The CDR3 is 15 amino acids. The germline CDR1 and CDR2 sequences are SGHTA and FQGNSA. The V end lost 1 base, the J end lost 4 bases, and 14 bases lay between the germline ends.